This TCR beta chain comes out of a study of blood T cells in healthy people across ages. This clonotype showed up just once. The antigen is not known. Study outcomes and limitations: Naive CD4+ cells and diversity were both higher in long-lived donors than in aged donors.

The authors ran a second PCR of about 7 to 12 cycles using a sample-barcoded 5' primer and a J-beta primer mix. TCRdb re-derived calls from the 5' RACE reads in MiXCR, one entry per CDR3 protein. The profile covers roughly 500,000 distinct CDR3 sequences, with approximately 25% appearing a single time and around 18% taken by the ten largest. Trimming shortened V by 6 bases and J by 0 bases, and 11 bases separated the two germline ends. This CDR3 comprises 15 residues. Germline CDR1 is LNHDA and CDR2 is SQIVND (reference sequence). The chain is built from TRBV19 and TRBJ1-4, with D unclear. The sample comprised blood. This TCR came from a woman aged 70 to 79 in good health. CDR3 region: CASRALGATNEKLFF. The CDR3 DNA is TGTGCCAGTAGGGCTCTCGGTGCAACTAATGAAAAACTGTTTTTT.